The clone carrying this T cell receptor (beta chain) was seen more than once but under ten times. This sample is drawn from a study of blood T cell repertoires in COVID-19. Libraries were prepared by immunoSEQ multiplex PCR; TCRdb keeps only in-frame clonotypes and omits some of them. This repertoire shows about 290,000 clones, around four fifths found once; its top ten account for around 4.1%. CDR1 is LNHDA and CDR2 is SQIVND in the germline V gene (reference sequence). The CDR3 loop spans 14 amino acids. The V gene end was trimmed by 4 bases and the J gene end by 5 bases; junction bases not matched to a gene: 7.

The sample was peripheral blood. The receptor was derived from a woman aged 45-60 years with active or convalescent COVID-19. The rearrangement uses TRBV19 and TRBJ1-1, with 7 bases identical to TRBD1. CDR3 sequence (DNA): TGTGCCAGTAGTAGAAGACAGGGCAGGACTGAAGCTTTCTTT. This codes for CASSRRQGRTEAFF.